A selection of T cell receptor beta chains follows, all from one sample in a study of OX40 agonist ivuxolimab in advanced cancers. Some clones are missing from TCRdb's copy, which holds only in-frame ones; the method was immunoSEQ multiplex PCR. The sample includes approximately 60,000 clones, just under 85% of them seen just once. The specimen comprised CD4+ or CD8+ T cells sorted from blood, sampled in a trial of the OX40 agonist ivuxolimab. All receptors come from an adult with an advanced solid tumor such as melanoma, head and neck, liver or kidney cancer. Each CDR3 is given with its conserved first and last residue. D genes are given only for firm matches. The size entry is marked missing in some rows and otherwise reads once, few, many or a size class.

clone_size	d_call	v_call	j_call	cdr3_nt	cdr3_aa
NA	NA	TRBV27	TRBJ2-7	TGTGCCAGCAGTTTAACCTCTGGGGAGCAGTACTTC	CASSLTSGEQYF
NA	NA	TRBV5-4	TRBJ1-1	TGTGCCAGCAGCTTTTTGGGGGGTGGCACTGAAGCTTTCTTT	CASSFLGGGTEAFF
NA	TRBD2	TRBV5-1	TRBJ2-7	TGCGCCAGCAGCTTGGAAGGGTCCGGACTAGCGAGACCCTACGAGCAGTACTTC	CASSLEGSGLARPYEQYF
NA	TRBD1	TRBV7-9	TRBJ1-2	TGTGCCAGCAGCGCCGGACAGGGGGCGAACTATGGCTACACCTTC	CASSAGQGANYGYTF
NA	TRBD1	TRBV11-2	TRBJ1-5	TGTGCCAGCAGCTCCGGGACAGGGGGCCTCCAGCCCCAGCATTTT	CASSSGTGGLQPQHF
NA	NA	TRBV19	TRBJ1-5	TGTGCCAGTAATGTAGGGATGGATCAGCCCCAGCATTTT	CASNVGMDQPQHF
NA	TRBD2	TRBV4-2	TRBJ2-1	TGTGCCAGCAGCCAAGCGGGACTAGCGGGTTACAATGAGCAGTTCTTC	CASSQAGLAGYNEQFF
NA	TRBD1	TRBV19	TRBJ2-7	TGTGCCAGTACTTACAACGCCGGGACAGGGACCGTCTACGAGCAGTACTTC	CASTYNAGTGTVYEQYF
NA	NA	TRBV14	TRBJ1-2	TGTGCCAGCAGCCAAGACGGACGGGTGAACTATGGCTACACCTTC	CASSQDGRVNYGYTF
NA	NA	TRBV7-2	TRBJ1-1	TGTGCCAGCAGCTTAGCTGGGAACACTGAAGCTTTCTTT	CASSLAGNTEAFF
NA	NA	TRBV10-3	TRBJ1-2	TGTGCCATCAGTGAGTCGACAGAATTCTTGTATGGCTACACCTTC	CAISESTEFLYGYTF
once	TRBD2	TRBV15	TRBJ2-1	TGTGCCACCAGCAGCCTAGGACTAGCGGGGGGGGGATCCTACAATGAGCAGTTCTTC	CATSSLGLAGGGSYNEQFF
NA	NA	TRBV9	TRBJ2-2	TGTGCCAGCAGCGTCAAGCGGGCGAGAGACACCGGGGAGCTGTTTTTT	CASSVKRARDTGELFF
NA	NA	TRBV11-3	TRBJ2-5	TGTGCCAGCAGCTTAGCTGTGTCGGGATACCGGGAGACCCAGTACTTC	CASSLAVSGYRETQYF
NA	TRBD2	TRBV9	TRBJ2-3	TGTGCCAGCAGCGGGGGTGCGGGAGGGCCTACAGATACGCAGTATTTT	CASSGGAGGPTDTQYF
NA	TRBD2	TRBV2	TRBJ2-1	TGTGCCAGCAGGGACGATACGGGGGGGACTAGCGGGAGAAGGGCTGTGCAGTTCTTC	CASRDDTGGTSGRRAVQFF
NA	TRBD2	TRBV6-5	TRBJ2-5	TGTGCCAGCAGTTACCGGGAGGGCCGGGAGACCCAGTACTTC	CASSYREGRETQYF
NA	TRBD1	TRBV6-1	TRBJ1-1	TGTGCCAGCAGCGTGACAGGGGAGACTGAAGCTTTCTTT	CASSVTGETEAFF
NA	TRBD2	TRBV2	TRBJ2-3	TGTGCCAGCACCAGCGGGAGGGCCCTGTATTTT	CASTSGRALYF
NA	TRBD2	TRBV5-6	TRBJ2-7	TGTGCCAGCAGCTTGCTGTGGGCTAGCGGGGCCCACGAGCAGTACTTC	CASSLLWASGAHEQYF
once	NA	TRBV6-5	TRBJ2-3	TGTGCCAGCAGTTACTCGACGGGACTCGGGAATACGCAGTATTTT	CASSYSTGLGNTQYF
few	NA	TRBV15	TRBJ1-3	TGTGCCACCAGCAGAGAGGCCAGTGACTGGAACACCATATATTTT	CATSREASDWNTIYF
NA	NA	TRBV12-5	TRBJ2-7	TGTGCTAGTGGTTTGTCGGAATCCTACGAGCAGTACTTC	CASGLSESYEQYF
NA	TRBD2	TRBV10-1	TRBJ2-1	TGCGCCAGCAGTGGGGGGACTAGCGGCTACAATGAGCAGTTCTTC	CASSGGTSGYNEQFF
NA	NA	TRBV25-1	TRBJ2-2	TGTGCCAGCAGTGAATATGGCAGGGTGACCGGGGAGCTGTTTTTT	CASSEYGRVTGELFF
NA	NA	TRBV19	TRBJ1-1	TGTGCCAGTAAGGGGGGGGTTCGGGACACTGAAGCTTTCTTT	CASKGGVRDTEAFF
NA	NA	TRBV19	TRBJ2-3	TGTGCCAGTAGTATAGGACAGGAGCCCGATACGCAGTATTTT	CASSIGQEPDTQYF
NA	NA	TRBV18	TRBJ2-5	TGTGCCAGCTCACCACCTGGGGGAACAGAGACCCAGTACTTC	CASSPPGGTETQYF
NA	TRBD1	TRBV7-2	TRBJ1-1	TGTGCCAGCAGCCAACAGGGGGGCCCAACTGAAGCTTTCTTT	CASSQQGGPTEAFF
NA	NA	TRBV19	TRBJ2-1	TGTGCCAGTTCGGGAGACCATGAGCAGTTCTTC	CASSGDHEQFF
NA	TRBD2	TRBV7-9	TRBJ2-1	TGTGCCAGCAGCTCTCGCGGACTAGCGGGGAACAATGAGCAGTTCTTC	CASSSRGLAGNNEQFF